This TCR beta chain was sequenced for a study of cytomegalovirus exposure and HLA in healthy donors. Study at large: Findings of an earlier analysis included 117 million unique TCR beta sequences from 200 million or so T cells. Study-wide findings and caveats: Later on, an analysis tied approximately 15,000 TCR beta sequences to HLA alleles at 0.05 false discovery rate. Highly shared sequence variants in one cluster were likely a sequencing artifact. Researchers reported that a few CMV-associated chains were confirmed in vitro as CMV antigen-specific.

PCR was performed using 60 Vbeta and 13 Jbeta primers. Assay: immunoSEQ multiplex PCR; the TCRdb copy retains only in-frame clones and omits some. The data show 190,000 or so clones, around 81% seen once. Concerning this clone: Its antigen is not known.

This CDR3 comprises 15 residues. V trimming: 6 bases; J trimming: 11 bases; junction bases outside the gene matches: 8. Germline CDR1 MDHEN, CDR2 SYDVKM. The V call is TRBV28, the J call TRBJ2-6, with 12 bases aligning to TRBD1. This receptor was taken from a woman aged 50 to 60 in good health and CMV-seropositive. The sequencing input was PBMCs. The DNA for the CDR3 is TGTGCCAGCAGCAGCCCCGGGACAGGGGGCCACGTCCTGACTTTC. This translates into CASSSPGTGGHVLTF.